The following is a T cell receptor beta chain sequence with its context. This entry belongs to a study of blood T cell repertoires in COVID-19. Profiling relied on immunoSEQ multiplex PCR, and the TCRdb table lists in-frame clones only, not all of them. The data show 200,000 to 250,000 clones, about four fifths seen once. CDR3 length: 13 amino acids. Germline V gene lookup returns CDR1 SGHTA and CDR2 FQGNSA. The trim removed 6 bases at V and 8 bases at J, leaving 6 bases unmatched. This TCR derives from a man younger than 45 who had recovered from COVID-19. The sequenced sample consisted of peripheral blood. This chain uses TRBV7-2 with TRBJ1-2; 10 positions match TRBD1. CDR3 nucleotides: TGTGCCAGCAGGAGACAGGGGGCACGGGGCTACACCTTC. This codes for CASRRQGARGYTF.